This T cell receptor (beta chain) is drawn from a study of response to subunit inactivated influenza vaccine. This CDR3 spans 16 amino acids. V lost 3 bases, J lost 9 bases, and 18 bases lay in between. Germline assignment: CDR1 SGHTA and CDR2 FQGNSA. Note on this clonotype: The antigen is unknown.

Study-level findings and limits: Authors suggested few new T cells are recruited by each seasonal influenza vaccination.

Each CDR3 protein gets one entry after TCRdb re-called the RT-PCR reads with MiXCR. In the table there are 700,000 to 800,000 distinct CDR3 sequences, less than 20% of which are singletons. This sequence was found in a man aged 50 to 59 who received an inactivated influenza vaccine. The chain links TRBV7-2 to TRBJ1-6; D remains unclear. Sequences were derived from PBMCs from blood, sampled approximately 5 days after vaccination. The CDR3 protein is CASSFIIGVSGSPLHF. In DNA form, the CDR3 reads TGTGCCAGCAGCTTTATCATTGGGGTAAGTGGTTCACCCCTCCACTTT.